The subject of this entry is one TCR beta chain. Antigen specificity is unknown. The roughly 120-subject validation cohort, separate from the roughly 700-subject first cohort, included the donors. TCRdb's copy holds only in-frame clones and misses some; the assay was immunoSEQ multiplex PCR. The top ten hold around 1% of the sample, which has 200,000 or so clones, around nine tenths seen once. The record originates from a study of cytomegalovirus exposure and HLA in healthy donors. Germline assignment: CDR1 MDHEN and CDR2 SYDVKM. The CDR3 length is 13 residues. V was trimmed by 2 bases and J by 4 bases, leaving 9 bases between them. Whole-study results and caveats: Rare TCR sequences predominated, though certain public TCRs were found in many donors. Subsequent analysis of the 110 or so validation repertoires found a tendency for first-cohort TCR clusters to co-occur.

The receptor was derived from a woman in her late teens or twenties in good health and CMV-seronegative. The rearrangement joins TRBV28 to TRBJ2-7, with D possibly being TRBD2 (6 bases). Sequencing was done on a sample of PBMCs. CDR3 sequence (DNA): TGTGCCAGCAGTTTAGGAGGGGAATACGAGCAGTACTTC. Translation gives CASSLGGEYEQYF.